These 3 T cell receptor beta chains were all obtained from the same sample, sequenced in a study of glioma-infiltrating T cells after dendritic cell vaccination. Sequencing used immunoSEQ multiplex PCR; TCRdb keeps in-frame clones, though not all of them. The sample has some 91,000 clones, 81% seen once. The time point denotes: after dendritic cell vaccination, including at tumor progression/relapse. Material: blood, obtained after dendritic cell vaccination. The receptors were gathered from a human donor with glioblastoma.

The V and J genes are TRBV30 and TRBJ2-5, with D possibly being TRBD2 (6 bases). This CDR3 comprises 14 residues. Germline-derived CDR1 and CDR2 are GTSNPN and SVGIG (reference sequence). V lost 5 bases to trimming and J lost 7 bases, with 20 bases between them. In DNA form, the CDR3 reads TGTGCCTGGGTGGAGGGTTGGGGGTATGGGACCCAGTACTTC. Its protein is CAWVEGWGYGTQYF.

The chain is built from TRBV7-3 and TRBJ1-1; TRBD1 aligns across 8 bases. CDR3 length equals 14 residues. Looked up from germline, CDR1 is SGHTA and CDR2 is FQGTGA. J lost 4 bases, V lost 6 bases, and 7 bases had no gene match. The CDR3 DNA sequence: TGTGCCAGCAGACGAACGCAGGGGGCCACTGAAGCTTTCTTT. Protein: CASRRTQGATEAFF. Combining the CDR3 with reference TRBV7-3 and TRBJ1-1 gives the whole variable domain GAGVSQTPSNKVTEKGKYVELRCDPISGHTALYWYRQSLGQGPEFLIYFQGTGAADDSGLPNDRFFAVRPEGSVSTLKIQRTERGDSAVYLCASRRTQGATEAFFGQGTRLTVV.

The rearrangement links TRBV7-3 to TRBJ1-1; TRBD1 is a possible D gene (6 bases). The V end lost 1 base, the J end lost 7 bases, and 10 bases lay between the germline ends. The CDR3 is 13 amino acids. Germline V lookup: CDR1 SGHTA, CDR2 FQGTGA. The CDR3 sequence: CASSLMGRGEAFF. The CDR3 nucleotides read TGTGCCAGCAGCTTAATGGGCAGGGGTGAAGCTTTCTTT.